This T cell receptor beta chain came from a study of shared clonotypes between healthy human individuals (dated by TCRdb to the early 2020s). In the study overall: The cohort comprised a couple of women and a few men aged 18 to 49 years. Per donor, leukapheresis produced somewhere between about 0.85 and 10 billion PBMCs. The study deeply sequenced blood TCR repertoires of about 5 healthy adults to estimate repertoire size and the extent of clonotype sharing between individuals. Different laboratories and diverse techniques were used to prepare libraries and sequence TCR repertoires, to increase sequencing depth and limit assay-specific biases. Per donor, three plates each were used for CD4 naive and CD4 memory, two for CD8 naive, and one for CD8 memory. The investigation overall reported the following: Naive subsets generally had larger estimated clonotype richness than memory subsets. Even with the large sequencing depth, rarefaction of the sorted-subset datasets indicated that sequencing was incomplete. When several donors were compared, the shared fraction of clonotypes was about 5% for naive CD4, around 3.5% for naive CD8, 2% to 2.5% for memory CD4, and under 0.5% for memory CD8. Based on pairwise subsampling, the degree of clonotype sharing among donors was expected to be affected by sequencing depth. Compared with non-shared clonotypes, clonotypes shared by all four sorted-subset donors had higher generation probabilities. Sampling was restricted to blood, and TCR repertoires in tissues likely differ from the TCR repertoires found in blood. Because the study included only a small number of donors, the genetic and exposure-history diversity represented was limited.

According to the germline V gene (reference sequence), CDR1 reads MNHEY and CDR2 reads SMNVEV. The CDR3 holds 16 amino acids from the cysteine to the phenylalanine. The retained sequence is limited to the CDR3, 48 bases, with the frame set at the first base. Trimming takes 6 bases from V and 0 bases from J, and the germline ends sit 15 bases apart. For this clone: Its antigen is not yet known. There are no base qualities to consult, and no much larger clone falls within one base.

CD8 naive samples were CD45RO-negative cells positively selected for CCR7, giving a CD45RA+CCR7+ population that excluded TemRA cells. Healthy HIV-negative adults with no recently reported acute infections or vaccinations were included as donors. Every donor was a Caucasian adult residing in Nashville, Tennessee, USA. Blood was collected by leukapheresis, and PBMCs were isolated by Ficoll-Histopaque density gradient centrifugation and then cryopreserved in liquid nitrogen vapor phase. Analytical flow cytometry was used to check the purity and quantity of every magnetically sorted T cell population. Genomic DNA was isolated from each sorted fraction and quantified by UV absorbance on a Nanodrop 2000c. Using the deep immunoSEQ assay, TCR CDR3 regions were amplified from genomic DNA by multiplex PCR. Genomic DNA extracted from each cell subset was distributed evenly over all wells of several immunoSEQ 96-well plates, and each plate served as one replicate. Each replicate PCR for sorted subsets received approximately 200 ng genomic DNA, equal to about 30,000 T cell genomes. Purified libraries were measured with a Qubit 3.0 fluorometer, size-checked on a Bioanalyzer 2100, and measured again with the KAPA Library Quantification kit. Every immunoSEQ 96-well plate was sequenced on a separate single-read 150-cycle Illumina NextSeq 550 flow cell. Per the authors' processing: The immunoSEQ output contained only junctional sequences without quality scores, so filtering could not match that applied to full-length reads. Sequences were annotated with PyIR, a Python wrapper for IgBLAST v1.9, using IMGT germline references to assign V/J genes and CDR3. Reads were removed for weak V/J assignments (E-value above 1e-6), missing CDR3, stop codons, out-of-frame junctions, or ambiguous translated residues. V3J clonotypes were defined by identical inferred V gene, J gene, and CDR3 amino acid sequence. To compute the percentage overlap between repertoires, the number of shared unique clonotypes was divided by the size of the smaller repertoire. Richness of each repertoire was evaluated using RTK rarefaction, the Chao1 estimator, and Recon v2.1 estimates of unobserved clonotypes. For all TCRbeta clonotypes obtained by the gDNA method from several donors, generation probabilities were computed with OLGA. TCRdb took over this immuneACCESS table, retaining in-frame rearrangements with V and J assigned. Such tables are incomplete; in checked studies, under half of the missing clones stem from an unresolved V gene, and the remainder is unexplained. D and trimming were read from the DNA, whereas the V and J calls and clone size are those reported in that table. The sample table shows 2 million or so clones, and about 95% are seen once. Around 1.1% of the sample belongs to the ten largest clones.

The receptor comes from a man aged 18 to 30 in good health. The sequenced sample was naive CD8+ T cells sorted from blood. Per the publication, the cell subset or site label means: CD45RA+CCR7+. The chain couples TRBV27 to TRBJ2-1; a tentative D match to TRBD2 spans 6 bases. The CDR3 region has the sequence CASSLGLLSSYNEQFF. The nucleotides are TGTGCCAGCAGCCTGGGACTTCTAAGCTCCTACAATGAGCAGTTCTTC.